This TCR beta chain was captured by sequencing in a study of T cell repertoires in ileal Crohn's disease. Across the whole study: Surgery for a complication: stricturing in 61%, penetrating in about 39%.

Data came from immunoSEQ multiplex PCR; TCRdb stores just in-frame clones and leaves some out. Of some 15,000 clones listed, 82% are singletons. Study outcomes and limitations: Sorted CD8 T cells held more high-frequency clones than CD4. All patients with clonality above 26.8% had endoscopic recurrence. Active smokers at surgery had more clonal expansions than non-smokers.

With respect to this clone: Antigen specificity is unknown.

The V and J ends lost 4 bases and 4 bases respectively, with 9 bases between them. The germline V gene encodes CDR1 MNHNS and CDR2 SASEGT. This CDR3 has 13 residues. The J gene is TRBJ2-3, the V gene TRBV6-1; D is unclear. Sequencing was carried out using ileal tissue. The TCR was taken from an adult with Crohn's disease. This CDR3 reads CASSVSYSDTQYF. The CDR3 region has the DNA TGTGCCAGCAGTGTGTCGTACTCAGATACGCAGTATTTT.